This TCR beta chain was identified in a study of PD-L1 blockade in urothelial cancer. For the study at large: Male sex and bladder-origin urothelial cancer were recorded for about 85% of the roughly 30 patients. Analyses used blood from 3 weeks (second dose) and 6 weeks after treatment start. T cell content in blood samples showed a median of around 140,000.

J lost 2 bases, V lost 3 bases, and 13 bases had no gene match. This CDR3 has 19 residues. Germline V CDR1 and CDR2: GTSNPN, SVGIG (reference sequence). Urothelial carcinoma, locally advanced or metastatic, affected the patients. The method was immunoSEQ multiplex PCR; TCRdb's version includes in-frame clones alone and lacks a portion of them. The sample lists some 49,000 clones, roughly 85% occurring once. The input for sequencing was PBMCs, taken around atezolizumab (anti-PD-L1) treatment. This TCR was sampled from a man in his 60s with urothelial cancer. The chain couples TRBV30 to TRBJ2-2; 12 bases align to TRBD2. The CDR3 region is CAWRRTSGDFFRNTGELFF. The DNA of the CDR3 is TGTGCCTGGAGACGGACTAGCGGGGACTTTTTTCGCAACACCGGGGAGCTGTTTTTT. The entire variable domain, with the rest obtained from reference TRBV30 and TRBJ2-2, is as follows: SQTIHQWPATLVQPVGSPLSLECTVEGTSNPNLYWYRQAAGRGLQLLFYSVGIGQISSEVPQNLSASRPQDRQFILSSKKLLLSDSGFYLCAWRRTSGDFFRNTGELFFGEGSRLTVL.